This TCR beta chain was identified during a study of OX40 agonist ivuxolimab in advanced cancers. As for the study in general: An anti-OX40 (CD134) antibody with agonistic activity, ivuxolimab, was administered to patients. Every patient in dose escalation had hepatocellular carcinoma, melanoma, renal cell or head and neck cancer. Allowance was made for prior anti-PD-1, anti-PD-L1 or anti-CTLA-4 therapy, and approximately 40% had some.

This CDR3 spans 12 amino acids. V shed 2 bases and J shed 8 bases, with 8 bases lying between them. CDR1 is SGHNT, CDR2 YYREEE, per germline (reference sequence). Data came from immunoSEQ multiplex PCR; TCRdb stores just in-frame clones and leaves some out. The profile shows about 58,000 clones, approximately 80% of them singletons. The receptor's source is an adult with an advanced solid tumor such as melanoma, head and neck, liver or kidney cancer. Sample: CD4+ or CD8+ T cells sorted from blood, taken in a trial of the OX40 agonist ivuxolimab. This rearrangement joins TRBV5-4 to TRBJ2-1, with D possibly TRBD2 on 5 matching bases. The CDR3 region is CASSLYGDEQFF. DNA for the CDR3: TGTGCCAGCAGCTTATACGGGGATGAGCAGTTCTTC.